This TCR beta chain was profiled in a study of graft-versus-host responses after intestinal transplantation. The wider study: Multivisceral, liver-intestinal, or isolated intestinal grafts went to recipients. Points from the study as a whole: Among recipient marrow samples, GvH clones were found; some appeared first in ileum or blood.

In the case of this clone: The antigen remains unidentified.

The CDR3 length is 15 residues. With 4 bases removed from V and 13 bases from J, the gap between germline ends came to 20 bases. Germline CDR1 reads SEHNR; CDR2 reads FQNEAQ (reference sequence). The assay was immunoSEQ multiplex PCR, and TCRdb's table has in-frame clones only and misses some. The data show under 100,000 clones, approximately 90% seen once. Sequenced material: unstimulated CD8+ T cells sorted from spleen or lymph node cells, taken before transplant. The TCR was taken from a human donor who was the organ donor for an intestinal transplant. This chain links TRBV7-9 with TRBJ1-6, with D possibly TRBD1 on 5 matching bases. The CDR3 DNA is TGTGCCAGCAGCTCAGAGGGACTTCGTAATTTGCCCCTCCACTTT. Translated: CASSSEGLRNLPLHF.